The 20 T cell receptor beta chains reported below all come from one sample, sequenced in a study of cytomegalovirus exposure and HLA in healthy donors. The PCR made use of 60 Vbeta and 13 Jbeta primers. Sequenced by immunoSEQ multiplex PCR; TCRdb stores in-frame clones only, minus some. The sample table includes roughly 77,000 clones. What was sequenced was PBMCs. The receptors originated from a female donor in good health and CMV-seropositive.

Remarks on this clone: The junction departs from the called germline gene at one end, perhaps through a read error. The chain employs TRBV4-3 and TRBJ2-1, with TRBD2 identical over 9 bases. The CDR3 loop spans 17 amino acids. Germline values: CDR1 LGHNA, CDR2 YSLEER. Written as DNA, the CDR3 is TGCGCCAGCAGCCAACTAAGCGGGGGGAGCTCCGACAATGAGCAGTTCTTC. Encoded protein: CASSQLSGGSSDNEQFF.

V and J are TRBV6-6 and TRBJ2-7; 9 nucleotides align to TRBD1. Germline CDR1 MNHNY, CDR2 SVGAGI (reference sequence). This CDR3 comprises 14 residues. V was pared by 6 bases and J by 4 bases, with 7 bases of the junction left unmatched. CDR3 amino acids: CASRGQGVGYEQYF. The CDR3 region has the DNA TGTGCCAGCAGGGGACAGGGTGTAGGATACGAGCAGTACTTC.

This chain connects TRBV5-1 to TRBJ1-2; 8 bases agree with TRBD1. The CDR3 length is 14 residues. Trimming at V came to 0 bases and at J to 7 bases, leaving 5 bases not matched to a gene. The germline V gene has CDR1 SGHRS and CDR2 YFSETQ. The CDR3 loop reads CASSLAGGQGGYTF. The CDR3 DNA follows: TGCGCCAGCAGCTTGGCAGGGGGCCAGGGTGGCTACACCTTC.

The V and J genes are TRBV5-1 and TRBJ2-2; 12 bases match TRBD1. Germline V gene lookup returns CDR1 SGHRS and CDR2 YFSETQ. V lost 4 bases, J lost 7 bases, and 11 bases stayed unmatched. This CDR3 comprises 17 residues. CDR3 loop: CASSDPGQGASSGELFF. In DNA, the CDR3 is TGCGCCAGCAGCGACCCGGGACAGGGGGCGAGCAGCGGGGAGCTGTTTTTT.

The chain has TRBV18 and TRBJ2-7; 11 positions match TRBD1. Germline CDR1 and CDR2: KGHSH and LQKENI. The CDR3 is 14 amino acids. The trim removed 0 bases at V and 9 bases at J, leaving 4 bases unmatched. The CDR3 loop reads CASSPPGQGVGQYF. The CDR3 DNA reads TGTGCCAGCTCACCACCGGGACAGGGGGTCGGGCAGTACTTC.

The chain joins TRBV4-1 to TRBJ2-5; D ambiguous. From germline, CDR1 is MGHRA and CDR2 YSYEKL. The CDR3 length is 14 residues. V shed 0 bases and J shed 2 bases, with 7 bases lying between them. The CDR3 here is CASSQDPRQETQYF. The CDR3 region has the DNA TGCGCCAGCAGCCAAGATCCCCGGCAAGAGACCCAGTACTTC.

V and J are TRBV4-1 and TRBJ2-1; tentatively, D is TRBD2 (5 bases). The CDR3 runs 17 residues. V lost 0 bases, J lost 4 bases, and 16 bases lay in between. The V gene's germline CDR1 is MGHRA and CDR2 YSYEKL. CDR3 sequence reads: CASSQDGSGGWYNEQFF. CDR3 DNA: TGCGCCAGCAGCCAAGATGGGAGCGGAGGCTGGTACAATGAGCAGTTCTTC.

The CDR3 protein is CASSQGHGAYEQYF. The DNA for the CDR3 is TGCGCCAGCAGCCAAGGTCACGGAGCCTACGAGCAGTACTTC. The chain uses TRBV4-1 and TRBJ2-7, with no clear D. V was shortened by 1 base and J by 2 bases, with 9 bases between the two germline ends. This CDR3 comprises 14 residues. From germline, CDR1 is MGHRA and CDR2 YSYEKL.

The DNA for the CDR3 is TGTGCCAGCTCACCCGTGGCGGGGGGAAGCTCCTACGAGCAGTACTTC. Translation gives CASSPVAGGSSYEQYF. The chain uses TRBV18 and TRBJ2-7, with TRBD2 matching over 8 bases. Trimming cost V 3 bases and J 0 bases; bases outside gene matches: 7. Germline V gives CDR1 KGHSH, CDR2 LQKENI. The CDR3 runs to 16 residues. Combining the CDR3 with reference TRBV18 and TRBJ2-7 gives the whole variable domain NAGVMQNPRHLVRRRGQEARLRCSPMKGHSHVYWYRQLPEEGLKFMVYLQKENIIDESGMPKERFSAEFPKEGPSILRIQQVVRGDSAAYFCASSPVAGGSSYEQYFGPGTRLTVT.

The J gene is TRBJ2-1, the V gene TRBV10-3; 8 bases line up with TRBD1. Germline-derived CDR1 and CDR2 are ENHRY and SYGVKD. With 3 bases clipped from V and 9 bases from J, the junction kept 4 bases outside the gene matches. This CDR3 contains 13 residues. The CDR3 reads CAISDQGAVEQFF. CDR3 DNA sequence: TGTGCCATCAGTGACCAGGGGGCTGTTGAGCAGTTCTTC.

Here the CDR3 reads CASSLAGGQTYEQYF. CDR3 sequence (DNA): TGTGCCAGCAGCTTAGCGGGGGGACAGACCTACGAGCAGTACTTC. The chain has TRBV11-1 and TRBJ2-7; maybe TRBD1 (7 bases). Looked up from germline, CDR1 is SGHAT and CDR2 is FQDESV (reference sequence). The CDR3 totals 15 residues. Trimming pared 0 bases from V and 2 bases from J, leaving 11 bases between. Drawing the rest from reference TRBV11-1 and TRBJ2-7, the complete variable domain is EAEVAQSPRYKITEKSQAVAFWCDPISGHATLYWYRQILGQGPELLVQFQDESVVDDSQLPKDRFSAERLKGVDSTLKIQPAELGDSAMYLCASSLAGGQTYEQYFGPGTRLTVT.

The chain uses TRBV7-2 and TRBJ1-1, with 7 bases matching TRBD1. Germline V CDR1 and CDR2: SGHTA, FQGNSA. V trimming: 5 bases; J trimming: 3 bases; junction bases outside the gene matches: 9. This CDR3 is built from 15 residues. The CDR3 loop is CASSTDRVRYTEAFF. The CDR3 coding sequence is TGTGCCAGCAGCACCGACAGGGTTCGGTACACTGAAGCTTTCTTT.

This chain joins TRBV18 and TRBJ2-7; 8 bases align to TRBD1. Looked up from germline, CDR1 is KGHSH and CDR2 is LQKENI. The CDR3 spans 15 residues. V gave up 0 bases and J gave up 5 bases; unmatched junction bases: 6. The CDR3 nucleotides read TGTGCCAGCTCACCACCCATGGACAGGGAAGACGAGCAGTACTTC. The encoded protein is CASSPPMDREDEQYF. The complete variable domain, with remaining parts taken from reference TRBV18 and TRBJ2-7, reads NAGVMQNPRHLVRRRGQEARLRCSPMKGHSHVYWYRQLPEEGLKFMVYLQKENIIDESGMPKERFSAEFPKEGPSILRIQQVVRGDSAAYFCASSPPMDREDEQYFGPGTRLTVT.

V usage is TRBV5-8 and J usage is TRBJ1-5; D perhaps matches TRBD1 (5 bases). Trimming pared 3 bases from V and 4 bases from J, leaving 14 bases between. Germline V gene sequence: CDR1 SGHTS, CDR2 YDEGEE. The CDR3 totals 15 residues. DNA of the CDR3: TGTGCCAGCAGCTATTGGGGCTCAGGGAATCAGCCCCAGCATTTT. It specifies CASSYWGSGNQPQHF. Full variable domain (missing parts from reference TRBV5-8 and TRBJ1-5): EAGVTQSPTHLIKTRGQQATLRCSPISGHTSVYWYQQALGLGLQFLLWYDEGEERNRGNFPPRFSGRQFPNYSSELNVNALELEDSALYLCASSYWGSGNQPQHFGDGTRLSIL.

The V and J genes are TRBV6-5 and TRBJ2-3; D possibly corresponds to TRBD2 (6 bases). CDR1 MNHEY and CDR2 SVGAGI come from the germline V gene. CDR3 length: 15 amino acids. V shed 8 bases and J shed 3 bases, with 18 bases lying between them. CDR3 sequence (DNA): TGTGCCAGCTCCAAGGAGGGAATGCGAACAGATACGCAGTATTTT. This codes for CASSKEGMRTDTQYF.

The chain joins TRBV28 to TRBJ2-3, with 7 bases identical to TRBD2. With 2 bases clipped from V and 6 bases from J, the junction kept 8 bases outside the gene matches. Looked up from germline, CDR1 is MDHEN and CDR2 is SYDVKM. The CDR3 is 15 amino acids. CDR3 coding DNA: TGTGCCAGCAGTTTAGGAGCGCCCGGGGGGGATACGCAGTATTTT. Protein sequence: CASSLGAPGGDTQYF. The whole variable domain, remainder taken from reference TRBV28 and TRBJ2-3, is DVKVTQSSRYLVKRTGEKVFLECVQDMDHENMFWYRQDPGLGLRLIYFSYDVKMKEKGDIPEGYSVSREKKERFSLILESASTNQTSMYLCASSLGAPGGDTQYFGPGTRLTVL.

The V and J genes are TRBV7-2 and TRBJ2-5; the match to TRBD2 covers 10 bases. V lost 2 bases, J lost 3 bases, and 0 bases stayed unmatched. Germline V gives CDR1 SGHTA, CDR2 FQGNSA. This CDR3 is built from 14 residues. CDR3 loop: CASSLLAGEETQYF. The DNA of the CDR3 is TGTGCCAGCAGCTTACTAGCGGGGGAAGAGACCCAGTACTTC.

The gene calls are TRBV25-1 and TRBJ1-2; D gene uncertain. This CDR3 has 14 residues. Germline-derived CDR1 and CDR2 are MGHDK and SYGVNS. The ends were cut back, 6 bases at V and 8 bases at J, with 19 bases in the middle. The CDR3 DNA reads TGTGCCAGCAGCGCGGAACGGGTCCGGGGAGGCTACACCTTC. Translating it yields CASSAERVRGGYTF.

The CDR3 coding sequence is TGCGCCAGCAGCCAAGTCCAGGGCGCAACTAATGAAAAACTGTTTTTT. This gives the protein CASSQVQGATNEKLFF. The chain recombines TRBV4-1 with TRBJ1-4; possibly TRBD1 for D (5 bases). This CDR3 has 16 residues. Per the germline V gene, CDR1 is MGHRA and CDR2 is YSYEKL. The V end lost 1 base, the J end lost 0 bases, and 9 bases lay between the germline ends.

V usage is TRBV5-1 and J usage is TRBJ2-2; 10 bases fit TRBD2. CDR1 is SGHRS, CDR2 YFSETQ, per germline. The J segment lost 6 bases and the V segment lost 6 bases, leaving 8 bases of the junction unmatched. The CDR3 has 15 residues. CDR3 region: CASTQSLAGSGELFF. In DNA, the CDR3 is TGCGCCAGCACCCAATCACTAGCGGGATCCGGGGAGCTGTTTTTT.